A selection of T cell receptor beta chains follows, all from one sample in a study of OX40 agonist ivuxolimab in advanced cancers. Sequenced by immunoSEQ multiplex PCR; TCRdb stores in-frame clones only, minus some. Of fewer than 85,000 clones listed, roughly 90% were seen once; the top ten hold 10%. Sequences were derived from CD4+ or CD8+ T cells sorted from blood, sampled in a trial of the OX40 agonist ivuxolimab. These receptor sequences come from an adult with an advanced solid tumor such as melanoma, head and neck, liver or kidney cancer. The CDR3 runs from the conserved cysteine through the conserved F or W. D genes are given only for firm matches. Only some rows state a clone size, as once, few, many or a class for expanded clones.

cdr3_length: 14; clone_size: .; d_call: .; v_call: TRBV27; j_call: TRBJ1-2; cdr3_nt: TGTGCCAGCAGTTTTGTGCGGGCCCCCTATGGCTACACCTTC; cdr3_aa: CASSFVRAPYGYTF
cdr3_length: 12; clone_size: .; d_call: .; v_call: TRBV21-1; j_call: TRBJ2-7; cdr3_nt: TGTGCCAGCAGCCTTCACTCTTACGAGCAGTACTTC; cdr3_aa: CASSLHSYEQYF
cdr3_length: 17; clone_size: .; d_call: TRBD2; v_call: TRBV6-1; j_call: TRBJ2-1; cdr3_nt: TGTGCCAGCAGTGCCCGCTTGGGGCTAGCGGGGGACAATGAGCAGTTCTTC; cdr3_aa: CASSARLGLAGDNEQFF
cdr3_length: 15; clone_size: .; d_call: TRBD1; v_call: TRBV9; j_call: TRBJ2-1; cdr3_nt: TGTGCCACTTCGACAGGGGCCAGCGCCTTCAATGAGCAGTTCTTC; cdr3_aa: CATSTGASAFNEQFF
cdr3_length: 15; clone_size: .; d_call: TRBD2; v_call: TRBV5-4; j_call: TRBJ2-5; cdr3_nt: TGTGCCAGCGGAACTAGCGGGGGGGCCTGGGAGACCCAGTACTTC; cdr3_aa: CASGTSGGAWETQYF
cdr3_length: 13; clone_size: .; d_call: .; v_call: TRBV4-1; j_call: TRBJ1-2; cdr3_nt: TGCGCCAGCAGCCCAGCTGGTGGGTTAGGCTACACCTTC; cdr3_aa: CASSPAGGLGYTF
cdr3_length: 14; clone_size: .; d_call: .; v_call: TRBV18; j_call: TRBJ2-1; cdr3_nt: TGTGCCAGCTCACTTGGACCAGGAGGCGATGAGCAGTTCTTC; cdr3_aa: CASSLGPGGDEQFF
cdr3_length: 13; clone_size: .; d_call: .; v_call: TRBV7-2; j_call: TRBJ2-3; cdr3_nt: TGTGCCAGCAGCGTGGACCCTAGCGATACGCAGTATTTT; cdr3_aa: CASSVDPSDTQYF
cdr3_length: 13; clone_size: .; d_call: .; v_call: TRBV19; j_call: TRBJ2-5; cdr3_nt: TGTGCCAGTAGTAATTCGCTTCTAGAGACCCAGTACTTC; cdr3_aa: CASSNSLLETQYF
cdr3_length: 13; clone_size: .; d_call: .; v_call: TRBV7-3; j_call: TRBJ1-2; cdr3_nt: TGTGCCAGCAGCTTCCCCGGAAACTATGGCTACACCTTC; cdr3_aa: CASSFPGNYGYTF
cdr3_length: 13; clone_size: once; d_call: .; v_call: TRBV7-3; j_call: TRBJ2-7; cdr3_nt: TGTGCCAGCAGCTCCTTTGGCGGCCCCGAGCAGTACTTC; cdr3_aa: CASSSFGGPEQYF
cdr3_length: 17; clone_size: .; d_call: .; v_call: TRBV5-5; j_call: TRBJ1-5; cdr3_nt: TGTGCCAGCAGCTTGGGAGGAGTTTGGTTAAGTAATCAGCCCCAGCATTTT; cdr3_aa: CASSLGGVWLSNQPQHF
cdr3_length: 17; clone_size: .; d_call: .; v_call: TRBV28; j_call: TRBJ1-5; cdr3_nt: TGTGCCAGCAGTCCATTTGTAGGGGCGCAGGTGAATCAGCCCCAGCATTTT; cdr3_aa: CASSPFVGAQVNQPQHF
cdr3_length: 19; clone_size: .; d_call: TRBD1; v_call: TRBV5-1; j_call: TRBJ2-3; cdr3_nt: TGCGCCAGCAGCTTGGAGGGACAGGGGGTACCATCTAGCACAGATACGCAGTATTTT; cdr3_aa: CASSLEGQGVPSSTDTQYF
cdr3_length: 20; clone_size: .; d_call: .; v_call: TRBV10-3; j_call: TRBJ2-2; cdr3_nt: TGTGCCATCAGTGAGATGTGGCGACAAGGGCCCGAACAGAACACCGGGGAGCTGTTTTTT; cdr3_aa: CAISEMWRQGPEQNTGELFF
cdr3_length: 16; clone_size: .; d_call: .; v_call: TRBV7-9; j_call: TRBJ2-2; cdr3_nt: TGTGCCAGCAGCTTTTCCCCCAGGGGATACACCGGGGAGCTGTTTTTT; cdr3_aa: CASSFSPRGYTGELFF
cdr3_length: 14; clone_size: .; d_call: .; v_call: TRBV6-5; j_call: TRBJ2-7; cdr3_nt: TGTGCCAGCAGTTACGGGACCGACTCCTACGAGCAGTACTTC; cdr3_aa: CASSYGTDSYEQYF
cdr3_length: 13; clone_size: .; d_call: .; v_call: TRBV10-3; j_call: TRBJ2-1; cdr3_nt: TGTGCCTTGTTCGAGGATAGCGACAATGAGCAGTTCTTC; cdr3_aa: CALFEDSDNEQFF
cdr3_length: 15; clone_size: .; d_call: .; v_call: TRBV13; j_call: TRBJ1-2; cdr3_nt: TGTGCCAGCAGCTTATTTGGAGAAGCTAACTATGGCTACACCTTC; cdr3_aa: CASSLFGEANYGYTF
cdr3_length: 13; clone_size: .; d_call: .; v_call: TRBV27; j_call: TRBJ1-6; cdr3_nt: TGTGCCAGCAGGCCCCTAGGGAGATCACCCCTCCACTTT; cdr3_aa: CASRPLGRSPLHF
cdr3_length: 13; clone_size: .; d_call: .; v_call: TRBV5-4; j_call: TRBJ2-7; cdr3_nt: TGTGCCAGCAGCCCCCGCGGGAACTACGAGCAGTACTTC; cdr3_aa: CASSPRGNYEQYF
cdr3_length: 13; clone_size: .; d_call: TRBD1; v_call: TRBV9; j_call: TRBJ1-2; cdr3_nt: TGTGCCAGCAGCGAACAGGGGGACTATGGCTACACCTTC; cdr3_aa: CASSEQGDYGYTF
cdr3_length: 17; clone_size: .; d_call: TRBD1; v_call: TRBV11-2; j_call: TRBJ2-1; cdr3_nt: TGTGCCAGCAGCTTCCTCACCGGGACAGGGGCCTACAATGAGCAGTTCTTC; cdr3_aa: CASSFLTGTGAYNEQFF
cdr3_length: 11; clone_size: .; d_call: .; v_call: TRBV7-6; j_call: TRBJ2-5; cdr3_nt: TGTGCCAGCAGCTTTCAAGAGACCCAGTACTTC; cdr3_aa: CASSFQETQYF
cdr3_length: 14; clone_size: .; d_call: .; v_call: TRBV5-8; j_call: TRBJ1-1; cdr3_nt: TGTGCCAGCAGCCCCGGTTGGGAGAACACTGAAGCTTTCTTT; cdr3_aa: CASSPGWENTEAFF